Below, 26 T cell receptor beta chains from the same sample are listed, as sequenced in a study of T cell responses to AZD1222 COVID-19 vaccine. Libraries were prepared by immunoSEQ multiplex PCR; TCRdb keeps only in-frame clonotypes and omits some of them. This repertoire shows around 84,000 clones, almost 90% found once; its top ten account for 9% to 12%. This sample comprised peripheral blood, obtained on day 0 of MenACWY control vaccination. These receptors were obtained from an adult in good health.

The CDR3 bases are TGTGCCAGCAGTGAACTAGCGGGGGGAGATACGCAGTATTTT. Translating it yields CASSELAGGDTQYF. J is TRBJ2-3 and V is TRBV6-4; 12 nucleotides match TRBD2. This CDR3 has 14 residues. The ends lost 3 bases at V and 5 bases at J; junction bases unmatched: 0. Germline V gene sequence: CDR1 MRHNA, CDR2 SNTAGT.

This sequence joins TRBV7-9 and TRBJ1-4; D is undetermined. Trimming pared 5 bases from V and 0 bases from J, leaving 16 bases between. Germline V gives CDR1 SEHNR, CDR2 FQNEAQ (reference sequence). The length of the CDR3 is 17 residues. DNA of the CDR3: TGTGCCAGCAGCGGTCCAACTCTTCTTGCAACTAATGAAAAACTGTTTTTT. Protein product: CASSGPTLLATNEKLFF.

V is TRBV18 and J is TRBJ1-1; a weak D match, TRBD1 (6 bases). Germline V gene data show CDR1 as KGHSH and CDR2 as LQKENI. Trimming pared 4 bases from V and 4 bases from J, leaving 19 bases between. This CDR3 spans 16 amino acids. This CDR3 reads CASSLATQGKVTEAFF. In nucleotides, the CDR3 is TGTGCCAGCTCACTCGCGACACAGGGAAAGGTCACTGAAGCTTTCTTT. Full variable domain (missing parts from reference TRBV18 and TRBJ1-1): NAGVMQNPRHLVRRRGQEARLRCSPMKGHSHVYWYRQLPEEGLKFMVYLQKENIIDESGMPKERFSAEFPKEGPSILRIQQVVRGDSAAYFCASSLATQGKVTEAFFGQGTRLTVV.

The chain joins TRBV18 to TRBJ2-7, with 10 nucleotides matching TRBD2. Trimming removed 6 bases from V and 0 bases from J; junction bases left unmatched: 5. The CDR3 spans 15 residues. Germline V gene lookup returns CDR1 KGHSH and CDR2 LQKENI. The CDR3 is CASSPSGGLSYEQYF. CDR3 nucleotides: TGTGCCAGCTCCCCTAGCGGGGGCCTCTCCTACGAGCAGTACTTC.

V and J are TRBV6-1 and TRBJ2-5; D is unclear. The CDR3 spans 14 residues. Germline V gene lookup returns CDR1 MNHNS and CDR2 SASEGT. V lost 2 bases and J lost 5, with 12 bases in between. In DNA form, the CDR3 reads TGTGCCAGCAGTGAAAGTCGGAGCGTTGAGACCCAGTACTTC. This encodes CASSESRSVETQYF.

V gene TRBV6-5 combines with J gene TRBJ1-5; D is unclear. The CDR3 runs 13 residues. Germline V gene sequence: CDR1 MNHEY, CDR2 SVGAGI. V was pared by 6 bases and J by 6 bases, with 12 bases between. The chain's CDR3 is CASRETTGQPQHF. The CDR3 coding sequence is TGTGCCAGCAGGGAGACGACTGGTCAGCCCCAGCATTTT.

This sequence joins TRBV5-4 and TRBJ1-4, with TRBD1 matching 7 bases. This CDR3 is 14 amino acids long. The trim removed 3 bases at V and 7 bases at J, leaving 6 bases unmatched. CDR1 is SGHNT and CDR2 is YYREEE in the germline V gene (reference sequence). CDR3 nucleotides: TGTGCCAGCAGCTCCGGGACAGAGTCTGAAAAACTGTTTTTT. Its protein is CASSSGTESEKLFF.

The genes are TRBV28 and TRBJ2-7; D call uncertain. This CDR3 is 12 amino acids long. The germline gives CDR1 MDHEN, CDR2 SYDVKM. Between the trimmed V and J ends, which lost 4 bases and 2 bases, there was a span of 6 bases. CDR3 DNA sequence: TGTGCCAGCAGTTCCACAGCCTACGAGCAGTACTTC. It specifies CASSSTAYEQYF. Full variable domain (rest looked up from reference TRBV28 and TRBJ2-7): DVKVTQSSRYLVKRTGEKVFLECVQDMDHENMFWYRQDPGLGLRLIYFSYDVKMKEKGDIPEGYSVSREKKERFSLILESASTNQTSMYLCASSSTAYEQYFGPGTRLTVT.

The chain combines TRBV6-1 with TRBJ1-6; D is unresolved. The CDR3 covers 13 residues. CDR1 MNHNS and CDR2 SASEGT come from the germline V gene. The V end lost 1 base, the J end lost 7 bases, and 5 bases lay between the germline ends. The CDR3 protein is CASSEGGNSPLHF. The CDR3, as DNA: TGTGCCAGCAGTGAAGGAGGGAATTCACCCCTCCACTTT.

The rearrangement uses TRBV11-2 and TRBJ2-3; D possibly corresponds to TRBD2 (7 bases). The CDR3 totals 16 residues. The ends were cut back, 1 base at V and 4 bases at J, with 15 bases in the middle. Germline lookup yields CDR1 SGHAT and CDR2 FQNNGV. This chain's CDR3 is CASSLGPGGAADTQYF. Written as DNA, the CDR3 is TGTGCCAGCAGCTTAGGTCCGGGGGGCGCGGCAGATACGCAGTATTTT. Drawing the rest from reference TRBV11-2 and TRBJ2-3, the complete variable domain is EAGVAQSPRYKIIEKRQSVAFWCNPISGHATLYWYQQILGQGPKLLIQFQNNGVVDDSQLPKDRFSAERLKGVDSTLKIQPAKLEDSAVYLCASSLGPGGAADTQYFGPGTRLTVL.

The CDR3 loop reads CASSQEVGLGDTEAFF. CDR3 nucleotide sequence: TGTGCCAGCAGCCAAGAGGTAGGGCTAGGGGACACTGAAGCTTTCTTT. The chain joins TRBV3-1 (or the pseudogene TRBV3-2) to TRBJ1-1, with D maybe TRBD1 (5 bases). V was cut by 0 bases and J by 3 bases, with 14 bases left in between. The CDR3 sequence is 16 residues long. Germline V gene data show CDR1 as LGHDT and CDR2 as YNNKEL (reference sequence).

J is TRBJ1-4 and V is TRBV7-8, with D perhaps matching TRBD1 (5 bases). This CDR3 region has 17 residues. V was clipped by 2 bases and J by 1 base, with 14 bases between them. Per germline, CDR1 SGHVS and CDR2 FQNEAQ. Here the CDR3 DNA reads TGTGCCAGCAGCTTACGGGGGGTACGGGGAACTAATGAAAAACTGTTTTTT. Protein sequence: CASSLRGVRGTNEKLFF.

The chain couples TRBV19 to TRBJ1-5, with a possible D match to TRBD1 (5 bases). The germline V gene has CDR1 LNHDA and CDR2 SQIVND (reference sequence). V lost 1 base to trimming and J lost 4 bases, with 17 bases between them. The CDR3 totals 17 residues. CDR3 region: CASSIGLRVRANQPQHF. CDR3 DNA sequence: TGTGCCAGTAGTATAGGCCTCAGGGTAAGGGCAAATCAGCCCCAGCATTTT.

The V call is TRBV6-5, the J call TRBJ1-1; 8 bases align to TRBD1. CDR1 is MNHEY, CDR2 SVGAGI, per germline. Unmatched junction bases numbered 11, after V lost 10 bases and J lost 1 base. The CDR3 totals 15 residues. This CDR3 is CATQLLGQANTEAFF. The CDR3 coding sequence is TGTGCCACCCAGTTGTTGGGACAGGCGAACACTGAAGCTTTCTTT.

The chain joins TRBV10-3 to TRBJ2-3; 8 nucleotides align to TRBD2. The germline gives CDR1 ENHRY, CDR2 SYGVKD. The V segment lost 6 bases and the J segment 0 bases; nucleotides outside the gene matches: 5. The CDR3 sequence is 15 residues long. Here the CDR3 reads CAISELAESTDTQYF. CDR3 sequence (DNA): TGTGCCATCAGCGAACTAGCGGAAAGCACAGATACGCAGTATTTT.

The chain joins TRBV6-5 to TRBJ1-2, with 7 bases fitting TRBD1. Germline CDR1 MNHEY, CDR2 SVGAGI. The CDR3 runs to 15 residues. The trim removed 2 bases at V and 5 bases at J, leaving 8 bases unmatched. In DNA, the CDR3 is TGTGCCAGCAGTTACACCGACAGGGATCTTTATGGCTACACCTTC. Translation gives CASSYTDRDLYGYTF.

This clone was found once. Other DNA sequences within the sample encode an identical CDR3. Here the CDR3 reads CASSSLAGGRETQYF. As DNA, the CDR3 is TGCGCCAGCAGCTCTCTAGCGGGGGGGCGGGAGACCCAGTACTTC. The rearrangement links TRBV5-1 to TRBJ2-5; 12 nucleotides agree with TRBD2. The ends lost 3 bases at V and 5 bases at J; junction bases unmatched: 5. This CDR3 region has 15 residues. Germline assignment: CDR1 SGHRS and CDR2 YFSETQ.

The rearrangement uses TRBV29-1 and TRBJ2-5; D is undetermined. The V end was cut by 4 bases, the J end by 4 bases, with 16 bases between. Germline-derived CDR1 and CDR2 are SQVTM and ANQGSEA. The CDR3 runs 14 residues. CDR3 bases: TGCAGCGTTGCTGGACGCCGCGATGGAGAGACCCAGTACTTC. It specifies CSVAGRRDGETQYF.

This chain connects TRBV11-3 to TRBJ2-6; 9 bases agree with TRBD1. CDR3 length: 19 amino acids. Looked up from germline, CDR1 is SGHNT and CDR2 is YENEEA. Trimming removed 1 base from V and 1 base from J; junction bases left unmatched: 8. The CDR3 loop reads CASSLGLGQGPSGANVLTF. CDR3 sequence (DNA): TGTGCCAGCAGCTTAGGTTTGGGACAGGGCCCTTCTGGGGCCAACGTCCTGACTTTC.

The J gene is TRBJ2-1, the V gene TRBV5-5; 10 bases match TRBD2. This CDR3 has 15 residues. The germline CDR1 and CDR2 sequences are SGHKS and YYEKEE (reference sequence). The trim removed 6 bases at V and 6 bases at J, leaving 9 bases unmatched. This chain's CDR3 is CASKGLAGASNEQFF. The CDR3 DNA is TGTGCCAGCAAGGGGCTAGCGGGGGCGTCCAATGAGCAGTTCTTC.

This clone was seen once. The chain employs TRBV6-5 and TRBJ1-1; D is unresolved. Germline loops: CDR1 MNHEY, CDR2 SVGAGI. The CDR3 is 12 residues long. V was cut by 7 bases and J by 1 base, with 7 bases left in between. The CDR3, as DNA: TGTGCCAGCACCCGGGGGAACACTGAAGCTTTCTTT. Protein: CASTRGNTEAFF.

The CDR3 DNA reads TGTGCCTGGAGTGTATCGACGGGACAAGGGTTTTATAGCAATCAGCCCCAGCATTTT. Its translation: CAWSVSTGQGFYSNQPQHF. The chain joins TRBV30 to TRBJ1-5; a possible D gene is TRBD1 (6 bases). CDR1 is GTSNPN, CDR2 SVGIG, per germline (reference sequence). The germline V and J ends were trimmed by 0 bases and 0 bases, with 21 bases remaining between them. The CDR3 is made up of 19 amino acids.

The chain carries TRBV6-5 and TRBJ1-4; 7 bases match TRBD1. This CDR3 region has 15 residues. J was trimmed by 3 bases and V by 6 bases; bases with no gene match: 7. The germline gives CDR1 MNHEY, CDR2 SVGAGI. Here the CDR3 reads CASRPGTASNEKLFF. CDR3 in DNA: TGTGCCAGCAGACCTGGGACAGCCTCTAATGAAAAACTGTTTTTT.

This clone was seen just once. The chain combines TRBV20-1 with TRBJ2-1, with unresolved D. The CDR3 sequence is 16 residues long. Looked up from germline, CDR1 is DFQATT and CDR2 is SNEGSKA (reference sequence). V lost 3 bases and J 4 bases, leaving 19 bases between the germline ends. CDR3 DNA: TGCAGTGCTAGTGGAGCGCAAAAACCTGATTACAATGAGCAGTTCTTC. Translation gives CSASGAQKPDYNEQFF.

V gene TRBV7-9 combines with J gene TRBJ2-5, with TRBD1 matching 8 bases. V lost 5 bases to trimming and J lost 0 bases; unmatched junction nucleotides: 11. The CDR3 contains 17 residues. Germline V gene data show CDR1 as SEHNR and CDR2 as FQNEAQ (reference sequence). This chain's CDR3 is CASSIRQTGEYQETQYF. The CDR3 nucleotides read TGTGCCAGCAGCATTCGACAGACAGGGGAGTACCAAGAGACCCAGTACTTC.

This chain uses TRBV4-1 with TRBJ2-2, with 13 positions matching TRBD2. The CDR3 contains 20 residues. The V segment lost 6 bases and the J segment 2 bases; nucleotides outside the gene matches: 15. Looked up from germline, CDR1 is MGHRA and CDR2 is YSYEKL. The CDR3 reads CASRPDGTSGVGGNTGELFF. The DNA for the CDR3 is TGCGCCAGCAGACCCGACGGGACTAGCGGGGTAGGGGGCAACACCGGGGAGCTGTTTTTT.